A single sample gave rise to the 28 T cell receptor beta chains below, sequenced in a study of control samples from healthy donors and cancer patients (dated by TCRdb to the early 2020s). Library preparation employed the immunoSEQ multiplex PCR assay. Drawn from immuneACCESS, this table holds only the in-frame rearrangements with V and J called that TCRdb kept. Clones are partly lost; checked studies trace under half to an unresolved V gene and leave the rest unexplained. Across this sample there are about 120,000 clones, with about 93% seen only once. Over 1.5% of the sample is held by the ten biggest clonotypes. Sequencing was done on a sample of PBMCs. These receptor sequences come from a middle-aged man with head and neck cancer.

This chain links TRBV2 with TRBJ1-2; D not resolved. The V end was cut by 7 bases, the J end by 13 bases, with 19 bases between. CDR3 size: 12 residues. Germline lookup yields CDR1 SNHLY and CDR2 FYNNEI. CDR3 sequence reads: CASKNGPRQSTF. The CDR3 nucleotides are TGTGCCAGCAAGAACGGCCCAAGGCAAAGCACCTTC.

The chain combines TRBV19 with TRBJ1-2; D gene uncertain. Germline loops: CDR1 LNHDA, CDR2 SQIVND (reference sequence). The CDR3 has 14 amino acids. V dropped 4 bases and J dropped 5 bases, with 14 bases sitting between them. CDR3 DNA sequence: TGTGCCAGTAGTAATGGGCCCATTGAGTATGGCTACACCTTC. This gives the protein CASSNGPIEYGYTF.

The chain couples TRBV30 to TRBJ2-7; the D gene is possibly TRBD1 (5 bases). The V gene's germline CDR1 is GTSNPN and CDR2 SVGIG (reference sequence). CDR3 length: 13 amino acids. V shed 0 bases and J shed 6 bases, with 12 bases lying between them. The CDR3 DNA reads TGTGCCTGGAGTGTACAGGATTGGAGCGAGCAGTACTTC. Amino acid sequence: CAWSVQDWSEQYF.

The chain recombines TRBV4-1 with TRBJ2-7, with D uncertain. Deletions cut 1 base from V and 6 bases from J, with 4 bases between. This CDR3 has 11 amino acids. Germline loops: CDR1 MGHRA, CDR2 YSYEKL. The CDR3 DNA reads TGCGCCAGCAGCCAAGGTGCCGAGCAGTACTTC. Protein product: CASSQGAEQYF.

This rearrangement joins TRBV4-3 to TRBJ1-5; no clear D gene. Between the trimmed V and J ends, which lost 0 bases and 2 bases, there was a span of 5 bases. Germline V CDR1 and CDR2: LGHNA, YSLEER. The CDR3 spans 14 residues. The CDR3 region is CASSQDRGNQPQHF. The CDR3 DNA reads TGCGCCAGCAGCCAAGACCGGGGCAATCAGCCCCAGCATTTT.

The V and J genes are TRBV5-1 and TRBJ2-7; no clear D. V lost 0 bases and J lost 6, with 13 bases in between. The CDR3 contains 14 residues. CDR1 SGHRS and CDR2 YFSETQ come from the germline V gene. The CDR3, as DNA: TGCGCCAGCAGCTTGGCCGCGGCCCTCCGCGAGCAGTACTTC. Its protein is CASSLAAALREQYF.

The rearrangement uses TRBV28 and TRBJ2-7, with D maybe TRBD1 (6 bases). Germline-derived CDR1 and CDR2 are MDHEN and SYDVKM. Trimming pared 5 bases from V and 6 bases from J, leaving 17 bases between. The length of the CDR3 is 14 residues. CDR3 sequence: CASSASPTGTEQYF. Here the CDR3 DNA reads TGTGCCAGCAGTGCCAGCCCCACAGGGACCGAGCAGTACTTC.

The chain links TRBV5-8 to TRBJ1-2, with D hard to call. From germline, CDR1 is SGHTS and CDR2 YDEGEE. The CDR3 totals 15 residues. Trimming shortened V by 0 bases and J by 7 bases, and 16 bases separated the two germline ends. This chain's CDR3 is CASSLAGNRKRGYTF. The DNA of the CDR3 is TGTGCCAGCAGCTTGGCCGGAAACAGAAAGCGTGGCTACACCTTC.

This clone was seen a single time. This sequence joins TRBV11-2 and TRBJ1-2, with no clear D. Trimming removed 0 bases at V and 0 bases at J, with 8 bases between. The germline gives CDR1 SGHAT, CDR2 FQNNGV. The CDR3 is 15 amino acids. The CDR3: CASSLEGWPNYGYTF. The CDR3 nucleotides read TGTGCCAGCAGCTTAGAAGGATGGCCTAACTATGGCTACACCTTC.

The gene calls are TRBV27 and TRBJ1-2, with D possibly being TRBD1 (6 bases). V was trimmed by 5 bases and J by 6 bases, leaving 16 bases between them. Per the germline V gene, CDR1 is MNHEY and CDR2 is SMNVEV (reference sequence). The CDR3 runs to 14 residues. The CDR3 loop is CASSRNTGWDGYTF. The CDR3 DNA follows: TGTGCCAGCAGTAGGAACACAGGGTGGGATGGCTACACCTTC.

The chain links TRBV7-2 to TRBJ2-1; TRBD2 might be the D (5 bases). V gave up 4 bases and J gave up 6 bases, with 22 bases separating them. CDR1 is SGHTA, CDR2 FQGNSA, per germline. This CDR3 region has 17 residues. The CDR3 loop reads CASSSRGLWVRPNEQFF. CDR3 in DNA: TGTGCCAGCAGCTCCCGAGGACTGTGGGTCCGCCCCAATGAGCAGTTCTTC.

This rearrangement joins TRBV21-1 to TRBJ1-6; the listed D gene, TRBD1, was not tested against the DNA. TRBV21-1 is a listed pseudogene. The CDR3 is made up of 18 amino acids. The CDR3 region is CASSKRQGAYDYNSPLHF. For the CDR3, the DNA is TGTGCCAGCAGCAAGCGGCAGGGGGCATATGACTATAATTCACCCCTCCACTTT.

The rearrangement links TRBV15 to TRBJ1-1; D is uncertain. V gave up 0 bases and J gave up 9 bases, with 14 bases separating them. Germline CDR1 and CDR2: LNHNV and YYDKDF (reference sequence). The length of the CDR3 is 14 residues. The DNA for the CDR3 is TGTGCCACCAGCAGAGATCAATTGGTTACACAAGCTTTCTTT. The encoded protein is CATSRDQLVTQAFF.

The chain is built from TRBV7-6 and TRBJ2-5; tentatively, D is TRBD2 (6 bases). Germline V gives CDR1 SGHVS, CDR2 FNYEAQ. Trimming shortened V by 0 bases and J by 1 base, and 15 bases separated the two germline ends. This CDR3 comprises 17 residues. CDR3 DNA: TGTGCCAGCAGCTTAGCGCGGGGCGTTGGATTCCAAGAGACCCAGTACTTC. Amino acids: CASSLARGVGFQETQYF.

This clone is a singleton in its sample. V gene TRBV9 combines with J gene TRBJ1-2; unclear D gene. Between the trimmed V and J ends, which lost 3 bases and 5 bases, there was a span of 14 bases. The germline V gene encodes CDR1 SGDLS and CDR2 YYNGEE. The CDR3 is 14 amino acids. CDR3 nucleotide sequence: TGTGCCAGCAGCGCTGTACGTGAGATATATGGCTACACCTTC. Protein sequence: CASSAVREIYGYTF. The full variable domain, completed using reference TRBV9 and TRBJ1-2, is DSGVTQTPKHLITATGQRVTLRCSPRSGDLSVYWYQQSLDQGLQFLIQYYNGEERAKGNILERFSAQQFPDLHSELNLSSLELGDSALYFCASSAVREIYGYTFGSGTRLTVV.

The CDR3, as DNA: TGTGCCAGCAGCGTAAGCGGGGGGGCCGGTAATGAGCAGTTCTTC. Translating it yields CASSVSGGAGNEQFF. This chain links TRBV9 with TRBJ2-1, with TRBD2 identical over 10 bases. From germline, CDR1 is SGDLS and CDR2 YYNGEE. Unmatched junction bases numbered 5, after V lost 1 base and J lost 7 bases. The CDR3 totals 15 residues.

The rearrangement links TRBV2 to TRBJ1-1; D is possibly TRBD1 (5 bases). Germline-derived CDR1 and CDR2 are SNHLY and FYNNEI. CDR3 length: 16 amino acids. V was shortened by 8 bases and J by 1 base, with 20 bases between the two germline ends. In DNA, the CDR3 is TGTGCCAGCTGGGTTAGTAGTCGGGGGAAGAACACTGAAGCTTTCTTT. This gives the protein CASWVSSRGKNTEAFF.

The chain couples TRBV7-9 to TRBJ1-2; 10 bases match TRBD1. CDR1 and CDR2 from the germline V gene are SEHNR and FQNEAQ (reference sequence). The CDR3 extends over 17 amino acids. Germline trimming cut 1 base from V and 2 bases from J; bases unmatched to any gene: 7. CDR3 loop: CASSLGLGTGDNYGYTF. CDR3 coding DNA: TGTGCCAGCAGCTTAGGACTCGGGACAGGGGACAACTATGGCTACACCTTC.

The chain couples TRBV4-2 to TRBJ1-6, with 8 bases that match TRBD1. Per the germline V gene, CDR1 is LGHNA and CDR2 is YNFKEQ. CDR3 length equals 16 residues. V lost 0 bases and J lost 5; bases outside the gene matches: 3. The CDR3 region has the DNA TGTGCCAGCAGCCAAGATAGGACAGGGCATAATTCACCCCTCCACTTT. This translates into CASSQDRTGHNSPLHF.

V is TRBV20-1 and J is TRBJ2-5; the D is unclear. Germline V CDR1 and CDR2: DFQATT, SNEGSKA (reference sequence). The CDR3 has 13 amino acids. V was cut by 3 bases and J by 2 bases, with 10 bases left in between. The CDR3, as DNA: TGCAGTGCTAGTGGGATCTCACAAGAGACCCAGTACTTC. Its protein product is CSASGISQETQYF.

The chain is built from TRBV13 and TRBJ2-3; D remains unclear. Germline V gene sequence: CDR1 PRHDT, CDR2 FYEKMQ (reference sequence). The CDR3 covers 14 residues. Trimming shortened V by 5 bases and J by 2 bases, and 11 bases separated the two germline ends. CDR3 in amino acids: CASSGRAHTDTQYF. The DNA for the CDR3 is TGTGCCAGCAGCGGCCGGGCTCACACAGATACGCAGTATTTT.

The J gene is TRBJ1-3, the V gene TRBV6-5; tentatively, D is TRBD1 (5 bases). The V end was cut by 2 bases, the J end by 0 bases, with 11 bases between. Germline V gene data show CDR1 as MNHEY and CDR2 as SVGAGI. The CDR3 totals 16 residues. The CDR3 here is CASSYVSGTSGNTIYF. CDR3 nucleotide sequence: TGTGCCAGCAGTTACGTATCCGGGACCTCTGGAAACACCATATATTTT.

V gene TRBV5-1 combines with J gene TRBJ1-1, with a possible D match to TRBD1 (5 bases). V lost 4 bases, J lost 1 base, and 20 bases lay in between. The CDR3 consists of 17 residues. Germline V gene lookup returns CDR1 SGHRS and CDR2 YFSETQ. The CDR3 protein is CASSPWGKIGTNTEAFF. CDR3 nucleotides: TGCGCCAGCAGCCCGTGGGGCAAAATTGGGACGAACACTGAAGCTTTCTTT.

V is TRBV2 and J is TRBJ2-2; 10 bases match TRBD2. J was trimmed by 8 bases and V by 4 bases; bases with no gene match: 7. The CDR3 runs 15 residues. The V gene's germline CDR1 is SNHLY and CDR2 FYNNEI. The CDR3 DNA follows: TGTGCCAGCAGTGGAGGACTAGCGGACCGTGGGGAGCTGTTTTTT. This codes for CASSGGLADRGELFF.

This chain links TRBV20-1 with TRBJ2-2; no firm D call. CDR3 length: 11 residues. Germline loops: CDR1 DFQATT, CDR2 SNEGSKA (reference sequence). The V end was cut by 3 bases, the J end by 6 bases, with 5 bases between. The CDR3 nucleotides are TGCAGTGCTAGTTCAGCCGGGGAGCTGTTTTTT. Its translation is CSASSAGELFF.

The chain recombines TRBV30 with TRBJ1-2; no reliable D call. The CDR3 spans 13 residues. Germline CDR1 GTSNPN, CDR2 SVGIG (reference sequence). Trimming cost V 0 bases and J 6 bases, with 11 bases left between them. CDR3 sequence reads: CAWSVAVTDGYTF. In DNA form, the CDR3 reads TGTGCCTGGAGTGTTGCCGTTACAGATGGCTACACCTTC.

The rearrangement links TRBV7-9 to TRBJ1-3; 10 bases map to TRBD1. Trimming removed 5 bases from V and 1 base from J; junction bases left unmatched: 8. Germline lookup yields CDR1 SEHNR and CDR2 FQNEAQ (reference sequence). CDR3 size: 17 residues. Here the CDR3 reads CASSHWGQGISGNTIYF. CDR3 coding DNA: TGTGCCAGCAGCCATTGGGGACAGGGGATTTCTGGAAACACCATATATTTT.

This clone has just one count. The chain carries TRBV7-2 and TRBJ2-3; 8 bases line up with TRBD2. CDR1 is SGHTA and CDR2 is FQGNSA in the germline V gene. Trimming cost V 5 bases and J 6 bases; bases outside gene matches: 7. The CDR3 is made up of 14 amino acids. CDR3 DNA: TGTGCCAGCAGCCTACAGCGGGGGTTTGATACGCAGTATTTT. Protein product: CASSLQRGFDTQYF.